This TCR beta chain stems from a study of human T cells and chemical hapten exposure. This clonotype has a handful of counts. Each cDNA molecule in the library carried unique molecular identifiers. One entry per CDR3 protein results from TCRdb running MiXCR on the RACE reads. The repertoire holds 70,000 to 100,000 distinct CDR3 sequences, with 7% to 8% as singletons. Time point denoted: patch test 1, 2 weeks after DPC sensitization. The treatment here: therapeutic diphenylcyclopropenone sensitization with weekly scalp DPC. Unfractionated whole blood was the source from which total RNA was extracted. This clonotype was obtained from a woman younger than 45 with alopecia areata. Some clones in this sample may be carry-over from other donors' samples. The specimen comprised whole blood, sampled in connection with sensitization to the hapten diphenylcyclopropenone (DPC).

CDR3 sequence: CASSQGDISYNSPLHF. The CDR3 DNA reads TGTGCCAGCAGCCAGGGGGACATCTCCTATAATTCACCCCTCCACTTT. The chain couples TRBV6-5 to TRBJ1-6; 7 bases are a match to TRBD1. Germline V gene lookup returns CDR1 MNHEY and CDR2 SVGAGI. The CDR3 contains 16 residues. Germline trimming cut 6 bases from V and 0 bases from J; bases unmatched to any gene: 5.